This passage covers 21 T cell receptor beta chains from one sample sequenced in a study of beta chain features in type 1 diabetes. Every isolated RNA sample was fully reverse transcribed, so sequencing captured expressed TCRB transcripts. Clones were sequenced by immunoSEQ multiplex PCR, and TCRdb holds only the in-frame ones, with some missing. The sample lists about 150,000 clones; over 8.5% were seen once. Sequenced: central memory CD4+ T cells from blood. The receptors here all came from a man aged 18 to 29 in good health.

This chain connects TRBV5-1 to TRBJ1-1; D gene ambiguous. Trimming shortened V by 3 bases and J by 1 base, and 7 bases separated the two germline ends. The CDR3 length is 13 residues. In germline, CDR1 is SGHRS, CDR2 YFSETQ. The CDR3 DNA is TGCGCCAGCAGCTCAGATGGGAACACTGAAGCTTTCTTT. Its translation: CASSSDGNTEAFF.

This clone was detected only a few times. The chain recombines TRBV5-1 with TRBJ2-1, with D tentatively TRBD2 (6 bases). V was shortened by 1 base and J by 1 base, with 9 bases between the two germline ends. Germline V gene sequence: CDR1 SGHRS, CDR2 YFSETQ. The CDR3 is made up of 15 amino acids. The CDR3 here is CASSLYAGSYNEQFF. In DNA, the CDR3 is TGCGCCAGCAGCTTGTACGCGGGGTCCTACAATGAGCAGTTCTTC. The full variable domain, its missing parts supplied by reference TRBV5-1 and TRBJ2-1, is KAGVTQTPRYLIKTRGQQVTLSCSPISGHRSVSWYQQTPGQGLQFLFEYFSETQRNKGNFPGRFSGRQFSNSRSEMNVSTLELGDSALYLCASSLYAGSYNEQFFGPGTRLTVL.

There are a few counts of this clone. The chain combines TRBV29-1 with TRBJ2-4; 7 positions agree with TRBD1. The V gene end was trimmed by 1 base and the J gene end by 3 bases; junction bases not matched to a gene: 3. CDR1 and CDR2 (germline): SQVTM, ANQGSEA. The CDR3 has 14 amino acids. The CDR3 reads CSVEGTGHKNIQYF. The CDR3 nucleotides are TGCAGCGTTGAAGGGACAGGCCACAAAAACATTCAGTACTTC.

This clone was detected many times. V is TRBV5-4 and J is TRBJ2-5, with D tentatively TRBD1 (7 bases). Trimming shortened V by 0 bases and J by 5 bases, and 14 bases separated the two germline ends. In germline, CDR1 is SGHNT, CDR2 YYREEE (reference sequence). The CDR3 is made up of 15 amino acids. The CDR3 region has the DNA TGTGCCAGCAGCTTGGCCAGGGCAGGGGGGGAGACCCAGTACTTC. It is translated as CASSLARAGGETQYF.

J is TRBJ1-1 and V is TRBV2, with unresolved D. CDR3 length: 12 amino acids. Per germline, CDR1 SNHLY and CDR2 FYNNEI. The V end lost 8 bases, the J end lost 1 base, and 8 bases lay between the germline ends. CDR3 region: CASSNTNTEAFF. The CDR3 nucleotides are TGTGCCAGCTCCAACACGAACACTGAAGCTTTCTTT.

There are a few counts of this clone. The J gene is TRBJ2-3, the V gene TRBV6-1, with 8 bases identical to TRBD2. The CDR3 runs to 15 residues. Germline CDR1 and CDR2: MNHNS and SASEGT. Trimming removed 3 bases from V and 7 bases from J; junction bases left unmatched: 9. CDR3 protein: CASSDGGGPMNTQYF. CDR3 nucleotides: TGTGCCAGCAGTGACGGGGGGGGGCCGATGAATACGCAGTATTTT.

This clone has a count of ten or more. The chain uses TRBV7-2 and TRBJ2-3; D perhaps matches TRBD1 (6 bases). Germline V gene lookup returns CDR1 SGHTA and CDR2 FQGNSA. V was trimmed by 0 bases and J by 4 bases, leaving 8 bases between them. This CDR3 has 14 amino acids. For the CDR3, the DNA is TGTGCCAGCAGCTTAGCGCACAGGGCAGATACGCAGTATTTT. Its translation is CASSLAHRADTQYF.

This clone was detected a few times. This chain links TRBV5-6 with TRBJ2-7, with TRBD2 identical over 13 bases. This CDR3 is built from 16 residues. Germline V gene sequence: CDR1 SGHDT, CDR2 YYEEEE. Unmatched junction bases numbered 6, after V lost 2 bases and J lost 4 bases. DNA for the CDR3: TGTGCCAGCAGCTTACTAGCGGGAGGGCTTCTATACGAGCAGTACTTC. It codes for CASSLLAGGLLYEQYF.

There are a few counts of this clone. A read error may produce the germline difference seen at one junction end. J is TRBJ2-3 and V is TRBV7-7, with unresolved D. CDR3 length equals 14 residues. The V gene's germline CDR1 is SSHAT and CDR2 FNYEAQ (reference sequence). The CDR3, as DNA: TGTGCTAGCAGCTTAAGTTACAGCACAGATACGCAGTATTTT. It encodes CASSLSYSTDTQYF.

This CDR3 reads CASSLETGAVGELFF. The CDR3, as DNA: TGTGCCAGCAGCTTGGAGACAGGGGCGGTCGGGGAGCTGTTTTTT. V usage is TRBV7-9 and J usage is TRBJ2-2; the match to TRBD1 covers 8 bases. The germline V gene encodes CDR1 SEHNR and CDR2 FQNEAQ (reference sequence). V lost 3 bases to trimming and J lost 7 bases; unmatched junction nucleotides: 7. The CDR3 is 15 amino acids.

This clone was detected only a few times. The rearrangement links TRBV7-2 to TRBJ2-7; D is unclear. Deletions cut 2 bases from V and 6 bases from J, with 8 bases between. The length of the CDR3 is 12 residues. Germline assignment: CDR1 SGHTA and CDR2 FQGNSA. The CDR3 loop reads CASSLSLLEQYF. As DNA, the CDR3 is TGTGCCAGCAGCTTAAGCCTCCTCGAGCAGTACTTC.

J is TRBJ1-2 and V is TRBV28; 7 bases map to TRBD1. Germline values: CDR1 MDHEN, CDR2 SYDVKM. J lost 8 bases, V lost 5 bases, and 14 bases had no gene match. The CDR3 extends over 15 amino acids. In DNA, the CDR3 is TGTGCCAGCAGTCCTTACATGGAGGGGGCGGACGGCTACACCTTC. Amino acids: CASSPYMEGADGYTF.

This clone was seen a handful of times. V is TRBV6-5 and J is TRBJ2-1; D is unclear. CDR1 is MNHEY and CDR2 is SVGAGI in the germline V gene. The CDR3 consists of 13 residues. V was cut by 6 bases and J by 5 bases, with 11 bases left in between. DNA for the CDR3: TGTGCCAGCAGGAGACTGCCGGACAATGAGCAGTTCTTC. Encoded protein: CASRRLPDNEQFF.

This clone was counted a few times. This chain uses TRBV7-9 with TRBJ1-4; 8 bases match TRBD1. The V gene end was trimmed by 5 bases and the J gene end by 4 bases; junction bases not matched to a gene: 6. This CDR3 is built from 15 residues. The V gene's germline CDR1 is SEHNR and CDR2 FQNEAQ (reference sequence). CDR3 protein: CASSTGTGRNEKLFF. CDR3 nucleotides: TGTGCCAGCAGCACCGGGACAGGCCGTAATGAAAAACTGTTTTTT. Full variable domain (missing parts from reference TRBV7-9 and TRBJ1-4): DTGVSQNPRHKITKRGQNVTFRCDPISEHNRLYWYRQTLGQGPEFLTYFQNEAQLEKSRLLSDRFSAERPKGSFSTLEIQRTEQGDSAMYLCASSTGTGRNEKLFFGSGTQLSVL.

This chain connects TRBV4-2 to TRBJ1-3, with D unclear. Germline V gene lookup returns CDR1 LGHNA and CDR2 YNFKEQ. With 4 bases removed from V and 0 bases from J, the gap between germline ends came to 13 bases. The CDR3 runs 16 residues. In DNA form, the CDR3 reads TGTGCCAGCAGCCCAAATGACCGGAACTCTGGAAACACCATATATTTT. Translated: CASSPNDRNSGNTIYF.

V gene TRBV11-1 combines with J gene TRBJ1-1; D is undetermined. The CDR3 is 13 residues long. Per germline, CDR1 SGHAT and CDR2 FQDESV (reference sequence). V lost 3 bases and J lost 4, with 9 bases in between. CDR3 in amino acids: CASSLEEGTEAFF. The DNA for the CDR3 is TGTGCCAGCAGCTTGGAGGAGGGCACTGAAGCTTTCTTT.

This chain links TRBV7-2 with TRBJ1-1; D is possibly TRBD1 (5 bases). From germline, CDR1 is SGHTA and CDR2 FQGNSA. The V end lost 2 bases, the J end lost 6 bases, and 10 bases lay between the germline ends. This CDR3 contains 13 residues. DNA of the CDR3: TGTGCCAGCAGCTTACCAAGACAGCCTGAAGCTTTCTTT. Translated, it gives CASSLPRQPEAFF.

Here the CDR3 reads CAISESQGANYGYTF. The CDR3 nucleotides read TGTGCCATCAGTGAGTCGCAGGGAGCTAACTATGGCTACACCTTC. The chain recombines TRBV10-3 with TRBJ1-2; possibly TRBD1 for D (5 bases). The CDR3 length is 15 residues. Germline CDR1 and CDR2: ENHRY and SYGVKD. Trimming removed 0 bases at V and 0 bases at J, with 8 bases between.

The chain uses TRBV30 and TRBJ1-2; no clear D gene. Trimming pared 3 bases from V and 4 bases from J, leaving 12 bases between. The CDR3 extends over 13 amino acids. Per germline, CDR1 GTSNPN and CDR2 SVGIG (reference sequence). CDR3 nucleotide sequence: TGTGCCTGGAGAGGCCAGACGTCCTATGGCTACACCTTC. This gives the protein CAWRGQTSYGYTF.

This clone is medium-sized (0.01 to 0.1%). CDR3: CASSPWGPGSDTQYF. The DNA for the CDR3 is TGTGCCAGCAGCCCTTGGGGCCCAGGCTCGGATACGCAGTATTTT. The V call is TRBV7-9, the J call TRBJ2-3; tentative D call: TRBD1 (5 bases). V gave up 5 bases and J gave up 6 bases, with 18 bases separating them. CDR1 SEHNR and CDR2 FQNEAQ come from the germline V gene (reference sequence). CDR3 length: 15 amino acids.

There are a few counts of this clone. The rearrangement joins TRBV5-4 to TRBJ2-3; 10 bases match TRBD2. Germline V gene data show CDR1 as SGHNT and CDR2 as YYREEE (reference sequence). The J segment lost 2 bases and the V segment lost 4 bases, leaving 13 bases of the junction unmatched. The CDR3 runs to 18 residues. The CDR3 nucleotides are TGTGCCAGCAGCCGGACTAGCGGCAGTATAGGGTCCACAGATACGCAGTATTTT. Its protein product is CASSRTSGSIGSTDTQYF.